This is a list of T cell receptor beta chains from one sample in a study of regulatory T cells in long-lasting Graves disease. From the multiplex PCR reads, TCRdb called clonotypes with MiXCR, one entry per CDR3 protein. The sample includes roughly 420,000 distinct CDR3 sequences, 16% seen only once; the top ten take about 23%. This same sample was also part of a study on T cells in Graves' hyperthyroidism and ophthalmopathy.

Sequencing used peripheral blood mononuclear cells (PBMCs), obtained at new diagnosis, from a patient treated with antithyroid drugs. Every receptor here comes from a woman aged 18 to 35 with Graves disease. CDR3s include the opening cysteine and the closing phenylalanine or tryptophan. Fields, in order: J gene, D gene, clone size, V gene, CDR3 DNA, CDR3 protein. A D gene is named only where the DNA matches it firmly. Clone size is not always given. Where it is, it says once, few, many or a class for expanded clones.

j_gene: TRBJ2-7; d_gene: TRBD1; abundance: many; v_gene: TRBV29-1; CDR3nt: TGCAGCGTTGAAGATCCCCAGGGGGCCGTCGAGCAGTACTTC; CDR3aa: CSVEDPQGAVEQYF
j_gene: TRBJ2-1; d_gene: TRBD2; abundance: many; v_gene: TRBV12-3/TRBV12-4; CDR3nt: TGTGCCAGCAGCCCGGGACTAGCGGCTACAAATGAGCAGTTCTTC; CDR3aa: CASSPGLAATNEQFF
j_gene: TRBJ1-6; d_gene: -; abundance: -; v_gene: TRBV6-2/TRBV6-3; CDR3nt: TGTGCCAGCAGTGAAATTATAGGGGGATCACCCCTCCACTTT; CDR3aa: CASSEIIGGSPLHF
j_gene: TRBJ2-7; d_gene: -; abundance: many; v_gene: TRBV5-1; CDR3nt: TGCGCCAGCAGTATCCAGGGGTACGAGCAGTACTTC; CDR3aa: CASSIQGYEQYF
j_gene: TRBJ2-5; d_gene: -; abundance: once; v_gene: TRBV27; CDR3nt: TGTGCCAGCAGTTTATCAGGGGCCTACGGAGAGACCCAGTACTTC; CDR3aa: CASSLSGAYGETQYF
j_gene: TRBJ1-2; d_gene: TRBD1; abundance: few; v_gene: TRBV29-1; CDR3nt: TGCAGCACACCGGGACAGTCGAACTATGGCTACACCTTC; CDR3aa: CSTPGQSNYGYTF
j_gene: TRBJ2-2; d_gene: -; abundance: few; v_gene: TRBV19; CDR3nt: TGTGCCAGTAGTATAGGTGGCCCAGGAATAACCGGGGAGCTGTTTTTT; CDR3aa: CASSIGGPGITGELFF
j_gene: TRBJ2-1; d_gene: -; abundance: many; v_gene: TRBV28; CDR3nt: TGTGCCAGCAGTCCCCGACCGAACTACAATGAGCAGTTCTTC; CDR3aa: CASSPRPNYNEQFF
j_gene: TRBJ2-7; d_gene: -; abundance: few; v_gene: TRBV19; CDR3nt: TGTGCCAGTAGCCCTTTTAGGGGGGGCTACGAGCAGTACTTC; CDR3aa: CASSPFRGGYEQYF
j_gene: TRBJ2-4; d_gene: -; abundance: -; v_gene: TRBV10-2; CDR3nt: TGCGCCAGCAGACACGGCCTAGCCAAAAACATTCAGTACTTC; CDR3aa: CASRHGLAKNIQYF
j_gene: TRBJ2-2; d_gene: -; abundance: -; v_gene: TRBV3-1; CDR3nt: TGTGCCAGCAGCCAGTGGGAGACCGGGGAGCTGTTTTTT; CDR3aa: CASSQWETGELFF
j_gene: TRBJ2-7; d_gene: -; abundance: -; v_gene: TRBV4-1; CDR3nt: TGCGCCAGCAGCCAGGGTCTAGACGGGTACGAGCAGTACTTC; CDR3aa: CASSQGLDGYEQYF
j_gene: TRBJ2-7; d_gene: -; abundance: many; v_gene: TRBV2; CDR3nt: TGTGCCAGCAGTGAGAGCACTAGTGTTCGGGGCGAGCAGTACTTC; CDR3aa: CASSESTSVRGEQYF
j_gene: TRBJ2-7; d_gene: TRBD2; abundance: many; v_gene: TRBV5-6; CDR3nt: TGTGCCAGCAGCTTGGCTTCGGCTAGCGGTTTCTACGAGCAGTACTTC; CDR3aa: CASSLASASGFYEQYF
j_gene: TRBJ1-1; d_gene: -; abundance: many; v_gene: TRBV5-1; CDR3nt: TGCGCCAGCAGCTTTGGGGGTTCTGAGACTGAAGCTTTCTTT; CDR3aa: CASSFGGSETEAFF
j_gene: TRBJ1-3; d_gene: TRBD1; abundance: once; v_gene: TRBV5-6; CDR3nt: TGTGCCAGCAGCCGCCGTCGGACGACAGGGGCTGGAAACACCATATATTTT; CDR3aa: CASSRRRTTGAGNTIYF
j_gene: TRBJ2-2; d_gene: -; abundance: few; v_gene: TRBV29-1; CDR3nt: TGCAGCGTTGACGGCGGACGATACACCGGGGAGCTGTTTTTT; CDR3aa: CSVDGGRYTGELFF
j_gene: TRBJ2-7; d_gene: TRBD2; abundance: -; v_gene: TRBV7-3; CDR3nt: TGTGCCAGCAGCTTAACGTCCGGACTAGCACACGAGCAGTACTTC; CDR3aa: CASSLTSGLAHEQYF
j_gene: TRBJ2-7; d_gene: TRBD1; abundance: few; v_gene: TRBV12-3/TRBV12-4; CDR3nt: TGTGCCAGCAGTTTAGGGACAGGGGGCAGGGAGCAGTACTTC; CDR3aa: CASSLGTGGREQYF
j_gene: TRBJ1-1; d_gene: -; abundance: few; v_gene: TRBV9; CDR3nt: TGTGCCAGCAGCGCAGGGTCTTTGGGGAACACTGAAGCTTTCTTT; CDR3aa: CASSAGSLGNTEAFF
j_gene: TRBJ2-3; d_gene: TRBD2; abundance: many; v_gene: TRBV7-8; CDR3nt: TGTGCCGGTACTGTTGGAGCGGGGAGCACAGATACGCAGTATTTT; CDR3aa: CAGTVGAGSTDTQYF
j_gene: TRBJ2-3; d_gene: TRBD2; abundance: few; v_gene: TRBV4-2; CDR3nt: TGTGCCAGCAGCCAAGGGGGACTAGCGGGAGACACAGATACGCAGTATTTT; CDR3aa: CASSQGGLAGDTDTQYF